The T cell receptor (beta chain) described here comes from a study of identical twins. The study's findings and limits: There were fewer insertions in abundant cord blood beta clonotypes, but memory repertoires showed no such pattern.

With V trimmed by 5 bases and J by 4 bases, 4 bases remained unmatched. This CDR3 is built from 17 residues. The germline CDR1 and CDR2 sequences are SGHVS and FQNEAQ. This clonotype appeared many times. Its cognate antigen is unknown. TCRdb processed the 5' RACE reads anew with MiXCR; each CDR3 protein has one entry. The table shows 250,000 to 350,000 distinct CDR3 sequences, with 7.5% to 9.5% occurring only once. These sequences were also reported in another study, on yellow fever vaccine responses in identical twins.

Material: CD8+ T cells sorted from blood. This rearrangement joins TRBV7-8 to TRBJ2-2, with 16 bases that match TRBD2. The clonotype was recovered from a woman between 18 and 29 years old in good health. CDR3 sequence: CASSRGLAGGPTGELFF. Written as DNA, the CDR3 is TGTGCCAGCAGCCGGGGACTAGCGGGAGGGCCCACCGGGGAGCTGTTTTTT.